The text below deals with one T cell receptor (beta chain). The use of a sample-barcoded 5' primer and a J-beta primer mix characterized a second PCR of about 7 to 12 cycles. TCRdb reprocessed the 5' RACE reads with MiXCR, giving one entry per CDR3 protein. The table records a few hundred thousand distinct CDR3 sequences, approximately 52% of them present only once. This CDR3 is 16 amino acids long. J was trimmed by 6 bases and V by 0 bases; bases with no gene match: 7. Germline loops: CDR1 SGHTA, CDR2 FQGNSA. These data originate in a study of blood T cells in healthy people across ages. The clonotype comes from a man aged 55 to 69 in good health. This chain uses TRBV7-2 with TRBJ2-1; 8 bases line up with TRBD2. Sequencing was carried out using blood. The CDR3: CASSLARSGIGNEQFF. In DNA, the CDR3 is TGTGCCAGCAGCTTAGCGCGTAGCGGGATCGGCAATGAGCAGTTCTTC.